By share of the sample, the clone carrying this T cell receptor beta chain is medium-sized. Its matching antigen is unknown. These data come from a study of identical twins' blood T cells. General observations from the study: Twins shared more top CDR3 clonotypes than unrelated donors did.

TCRdb redid the calling of the 5' RACE reads with MiXCR, one entry per CDR3 protein. The sample comprises 300,000 to 400,000 distinct CDR3 sequences, 28% of which are singletons, and 6.1% rests with the top ten. The CDR3 is 14 amino acids. The V gene's germline CDR1 is MDHEN and CDR2 SYDVKM. V lost 3 bases to trimming and J lost 5 bases, with 13 bases between them. The TCR originated in a woman aged 18 to 55 in good health. The sequencing sample was made of PBMCs. This chain links TRBV28 with TRBJ1-1; no reliable D call. The CDR3 coding sequence is TGTGCCAGCAGTTTCGGGGTGGGTTGGACTGAAGCTTTCTTT. Translation gives CASSFGVGWTEAFF.